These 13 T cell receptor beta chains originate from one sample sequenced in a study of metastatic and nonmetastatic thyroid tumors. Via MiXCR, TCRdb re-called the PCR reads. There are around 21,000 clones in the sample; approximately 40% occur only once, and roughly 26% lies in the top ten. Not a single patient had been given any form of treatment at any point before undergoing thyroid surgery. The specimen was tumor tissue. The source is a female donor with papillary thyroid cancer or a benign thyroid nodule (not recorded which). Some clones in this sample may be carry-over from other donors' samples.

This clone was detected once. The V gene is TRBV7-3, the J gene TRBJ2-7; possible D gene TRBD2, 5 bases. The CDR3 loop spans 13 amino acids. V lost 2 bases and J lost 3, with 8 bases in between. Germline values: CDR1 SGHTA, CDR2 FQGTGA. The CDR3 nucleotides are TGTGCCAGCAGCTTAGCAGCGGACTACGAGCAGTACTTC. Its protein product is CASSLAADYEQYF. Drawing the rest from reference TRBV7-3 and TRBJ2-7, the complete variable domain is GAGVSQTPSNKVTEKGKYVELRCDPISGHTALYWYRQSLGQGPEFLIYFQGTGAADDSGLPNDRFFAVRPEGSVSTLKIQRTERGDSAVYLCASSLAADYEQYFGPGTRLTVT.

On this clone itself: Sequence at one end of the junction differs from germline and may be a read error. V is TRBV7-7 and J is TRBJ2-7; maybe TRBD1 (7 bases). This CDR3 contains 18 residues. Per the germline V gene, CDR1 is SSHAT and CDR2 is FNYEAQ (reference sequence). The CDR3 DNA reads TGTGCTAGCAGCTTAGGGGGGACAGTAAATCATCGCTCCTACGAGCAGTACTTC. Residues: CASSLGGTVNHRSYEQYF.

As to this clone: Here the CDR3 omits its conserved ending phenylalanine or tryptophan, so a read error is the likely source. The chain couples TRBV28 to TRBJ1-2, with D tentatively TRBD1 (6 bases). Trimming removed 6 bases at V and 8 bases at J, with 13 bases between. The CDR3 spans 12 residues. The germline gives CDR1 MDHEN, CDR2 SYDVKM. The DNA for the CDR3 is TGTGCCAGCAGCCAGGGGTTAGGCGGCTACACCCTC. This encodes CASSQGLGGYTL.

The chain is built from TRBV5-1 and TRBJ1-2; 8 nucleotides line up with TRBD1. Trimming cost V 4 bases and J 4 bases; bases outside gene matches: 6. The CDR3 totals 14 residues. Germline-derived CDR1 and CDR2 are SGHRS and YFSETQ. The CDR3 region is CASSRNGQGYGYTF. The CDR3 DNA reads TGCGCCAGCAGCCGAAACGGACAGGGCTATGGCTACACCTTC.

DNA for the CDR3: TGTGCCTGGAGTGTATTCCAGGCCGGGGAGCTGTTTTTT. Encoded protein: CAWSVFQAGELFF. V usage is TRBV30 and J usage is TRBJ2-2, with D unclear. CDR1 is GTSNPN and CDR2 is SVGIG in the germline V gene (reference sequence). The CDR3 is 13 amino acids. V was pared by 0 bases and J by 6 bases, with 8 bases between.

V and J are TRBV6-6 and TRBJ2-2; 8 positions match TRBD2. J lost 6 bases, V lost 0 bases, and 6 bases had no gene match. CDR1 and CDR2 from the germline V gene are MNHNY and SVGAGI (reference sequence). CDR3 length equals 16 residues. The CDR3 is CASSYSVGRAAGELFF. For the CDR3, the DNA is TGTGCCAGCAGTTACTCTGTCGGGAGGGCCGCCGGGGAGCTGTTTTTT.

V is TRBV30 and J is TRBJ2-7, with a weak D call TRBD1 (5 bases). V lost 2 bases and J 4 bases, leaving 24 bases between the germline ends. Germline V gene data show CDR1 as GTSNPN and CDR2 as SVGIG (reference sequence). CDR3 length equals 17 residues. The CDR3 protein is CAWSKVGTGDFLYEQYF. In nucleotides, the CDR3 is TGTGCCTGGAGTAAGGTAGGTACAGGCGATTTTCTTTACGAGCAGTACTTC.

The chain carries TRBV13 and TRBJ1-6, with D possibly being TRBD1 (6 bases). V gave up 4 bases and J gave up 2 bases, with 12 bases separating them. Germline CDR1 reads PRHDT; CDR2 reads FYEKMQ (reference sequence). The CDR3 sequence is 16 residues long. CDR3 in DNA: TGTGCCAGCAGCTCTACAGGGTGGCCCTATAATTCACCCCTCCACTTT. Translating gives CASSSTGWPYNSPLHF.

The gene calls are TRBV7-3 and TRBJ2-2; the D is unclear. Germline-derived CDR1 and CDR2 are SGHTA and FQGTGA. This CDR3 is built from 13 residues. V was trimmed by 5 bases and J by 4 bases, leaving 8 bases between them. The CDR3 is CASSPTPTGELFF. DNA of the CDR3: TGTGCCAGCAGCCCGACTCCCACCGGGGAGCTGTTTTTT.

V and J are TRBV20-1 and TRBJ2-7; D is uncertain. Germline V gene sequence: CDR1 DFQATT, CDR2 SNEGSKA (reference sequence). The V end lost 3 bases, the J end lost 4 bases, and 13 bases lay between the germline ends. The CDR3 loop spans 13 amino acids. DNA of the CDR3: TGCAGTGCTAGTCCTGGGGATGGGTACGAGCAGTACTTC. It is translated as CSASPGDGYEQYF.

The CDR3 coding sequence is TGTGCCAGCAGTACCCTCCGGGAGGACTTACCAGCTAACTATGGCTACACCTTC. Protein product: CASSTLREDLPANYGYTF. V gene TRBV28 combines with J gene TRBJ1-2; D gene uncertain. CDR3 length: 18 amino acids. The V and J ends lost 5 bases and 0 bases respectively, with 22 bases between them. Germline lookup yields CDR1 MDHEN and CDR2 SYDVKM.

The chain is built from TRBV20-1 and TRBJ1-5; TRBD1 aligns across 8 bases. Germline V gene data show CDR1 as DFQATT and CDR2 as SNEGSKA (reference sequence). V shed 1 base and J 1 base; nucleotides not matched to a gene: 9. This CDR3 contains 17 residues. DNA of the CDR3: TGCAGTGCTAGAGGGACCCCAGGGGGCGCGAGCAATCAGCCCCAGCATTTT. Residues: CSARGTPGGASNQPQHF.

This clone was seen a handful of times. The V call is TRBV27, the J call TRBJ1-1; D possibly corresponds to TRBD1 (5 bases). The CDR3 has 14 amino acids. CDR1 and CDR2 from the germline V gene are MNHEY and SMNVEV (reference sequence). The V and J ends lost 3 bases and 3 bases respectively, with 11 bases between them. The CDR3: CASSFTGTYTEAFF. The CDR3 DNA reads TGTGCCAGCAGTTTTACCGGGACGTACACTGAAGCTTTCTTT.